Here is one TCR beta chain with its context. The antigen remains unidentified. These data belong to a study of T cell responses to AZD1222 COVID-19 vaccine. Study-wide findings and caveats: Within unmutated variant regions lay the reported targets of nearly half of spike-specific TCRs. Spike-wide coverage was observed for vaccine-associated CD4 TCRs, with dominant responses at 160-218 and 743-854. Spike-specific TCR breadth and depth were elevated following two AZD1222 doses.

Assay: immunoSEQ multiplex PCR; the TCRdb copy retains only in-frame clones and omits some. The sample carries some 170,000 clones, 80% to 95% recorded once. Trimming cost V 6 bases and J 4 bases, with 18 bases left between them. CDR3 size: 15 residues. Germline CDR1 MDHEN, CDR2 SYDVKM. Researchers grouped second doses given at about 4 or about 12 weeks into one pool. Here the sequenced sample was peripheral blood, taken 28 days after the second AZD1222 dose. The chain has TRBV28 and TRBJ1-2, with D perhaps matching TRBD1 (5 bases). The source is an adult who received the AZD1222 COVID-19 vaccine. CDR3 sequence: CASRYPGDRSYGYTF. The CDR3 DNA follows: TGTGCCAGCAGATACCCGGGGGATCGCTCCTATGGCTACACCTTC.